The sequence of this T cell receptor beta chain was determined in a study of shared clonotypes between healthy human individuals. The CDR3 has 17 amino acids. Germline V gene lookup returns CDR1 LGHNT and CDR2 FRNRAP. The V gene lost 0 bases and the J gene lost 7 bases, with 20 bases spanning the gap. For each subset, genomic DNA was distributed in equal portions over several immunoSEQ plates. Sequencing used immunoSEQ multiplex PCR; TCRdb keeps in-frame clones, though not all of them. Of some 470,000 clones in the sample, about three quarters were seen once. The gene calls are TRBV12-5 and TRBJ2-3; a possible D gene is TRBD2 (6 bases). Source material: PBMCs. This TCR was recovered from a woman in her forties in good health. Some clones in this sample may be carry-over from other donors' samples. In nucleotides, the CDR3 is TGTGCTAGTGGTTTGGTACTAGGCGGGGAGAGTCGGCATACGCAGTATTTT. Its translation: CASGLVLGGESRHTQYF.